This T cell receptor (beta chain) derives from a study of T cell clonotyping in hematopoietic cell transplantation. Study-wide points: After transplant, recipient diversity fell while pathologically expanded clonotypes grew through day 180.

Produced via immunoSEQ multiplex PCR; TCRdb's table is partial and in-frame only. The data show 35,000 to 45,000 clones, with over 75% seen just once and over 1.5% held by the top ten. The CDR3 covers 17 residues. Germline-derived CDR1 and CDR2 are SGHTA and FQGTGA. Between the trimmed V and J ends, which lost 3 bases and 0 bases, there was a span of 18 bases. Concerning this clone: Its target is unknown.

V gene TRBV7-3 combines with J gene TRBJ2-7; D not certain. Sequenced: peripheral blood mononuclear cells. The sequence came from a woman aged 40 to 50 in good health. Some clones in this sample may be carry-over from other donors' samples. This chain's CDR3 is CASSFLLAVGSSYEQYF. The CDR3 DNA reads TGTGCCAGCAGCTTCTTACTCGCAGTGGGGTCCTCCTACGAGCAGTACTTC.